This T cell receptor beta chain stems from a study of blood T cell repertoires in COVID-19. V dropped 5 bases and J dropped 4; count of bases not matched to a gene: 10. The germline V gene encodes CDR1 SGHVS and CDR2 FQNEAQ. The CDR3 consists of 15 residues. Sequenced by immunoSEQ multiplex PCR; TCRdb stores in-frame clones only, minus some. The sample has 45,000 to 50,000 clones; roughly nine tenths are singletons. The sequencing input was peripheral blood. This TCR came from a human donor in a cohort sampled during active COVID-19. The chain carries TRBV7-8 and TRBJ1-1, with 7 bases lining up with TRBD1. The CDR3 DNA is TGTGCCAGCAGCCTCCGGGACAGAATACTCACTGAAGCTTTCTTT. Translating it yields CASSLRDRILTEAFF.